The sequence of this T cell receptor beta chain was determined in a study of sequential checkpoint blockade in melanoma. About the study: After both sequences, patients received maintenance nivolumab. TCRbeta immunosequencing was performed on DNA from roughly 90 pretreatment melanoma tumor samples. Regarding the study as a whole: In arm A, pretreatment tumor clonality was associated with response.

Germline lookup yields CDR1 MNHGY and CDR2 SAAAGT. V lost 0 bases to trimming and J lost 9 bases, with 6 bases between them. The CDR3 is 12 residues long. Remarks on this clone: Its target is not known.

Noted treatment: randomized to nivolumab then ipilimumab (arm A) or the reverse (arm B). No patient had prior DNA-damaging chemotherapy. Libraries were prepared by immunoSEQ multiplex PCR; TCRdb keeps only in-frame clonotypes and omits some of them. The sample includes a few thousand clones, more than 25% of them seen just once. The gene calls are TRBV6-8 and TRBJ2-1; D call uncertain. The material sequenced was tumor tissue (inferred from file names), taken from a patient given nivolumab and ipilimumab in sequence. The receptor's source is a human donor with melanoma. CDR3 sequence: CASSYSLSEQFF. As DNA, the CDR3 is TGTGCCAGCAGTTACTCGTTGAGTGAGCAGTTCTTC.